This T cell receptor (beta chain) was profiled in a study of monozygotic twins with inflammatory bowel disease. Findings and limits, study-wide: Healthy co-twins had higher TCRbeta inverse Simpson diversity than their IBD twins. Differing immunosuppressive treatments may have added variability to patient repertoires.

The germline CDR1 and CDR2 sequences are SEHNR and FQNEAQ (reference sequence). The CDR3 sequence is 12 residues long. TCRdb reprocessed the 5' RACE reads, with one entry per CDR3 protein and no DNA. Here the sample table reports under 200,000 distinct CDR3 sequences. Remarks on this clonotype: Its target is not known.

The source of this sequence is a human donor with ulcerative colitis or Crohn's disease, or a healthy co-twin of an affected twin (not recorded which). Sequencing was performed on blood. This chain connects TRBV7-9 to TRBJ1-5. The chain's CDR3 is CASSLGPSPQHF.